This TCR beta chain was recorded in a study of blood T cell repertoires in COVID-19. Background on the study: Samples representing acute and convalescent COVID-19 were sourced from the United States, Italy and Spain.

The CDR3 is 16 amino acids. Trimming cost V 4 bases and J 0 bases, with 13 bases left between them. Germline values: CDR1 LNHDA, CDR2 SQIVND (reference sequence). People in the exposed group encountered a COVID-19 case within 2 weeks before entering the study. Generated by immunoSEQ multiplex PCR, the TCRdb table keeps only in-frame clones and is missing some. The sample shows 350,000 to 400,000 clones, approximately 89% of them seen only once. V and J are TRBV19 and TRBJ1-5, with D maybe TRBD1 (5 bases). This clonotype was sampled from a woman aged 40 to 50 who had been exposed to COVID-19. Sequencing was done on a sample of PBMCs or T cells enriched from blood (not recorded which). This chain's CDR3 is CASSTTPDSSNQPQHF. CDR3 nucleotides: TGTGCCAGTAGTACTACACCCGACAGTAGCAATCAGCCCCAGCATTTT.